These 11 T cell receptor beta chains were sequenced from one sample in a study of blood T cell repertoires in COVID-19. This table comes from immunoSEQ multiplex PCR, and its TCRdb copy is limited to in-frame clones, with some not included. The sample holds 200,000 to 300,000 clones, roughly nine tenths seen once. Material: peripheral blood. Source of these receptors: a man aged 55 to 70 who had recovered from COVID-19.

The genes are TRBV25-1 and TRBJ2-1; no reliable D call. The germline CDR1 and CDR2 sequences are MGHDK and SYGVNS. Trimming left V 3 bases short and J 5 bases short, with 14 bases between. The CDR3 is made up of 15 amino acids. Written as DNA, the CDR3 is TGTGCCAGCAGTGAGCTGCCCCCACGCGACAATGAGCAGTTCTTC. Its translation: CASSELPPRDNEQFF.

This CDR3 reads CASREVYNSPLHF. Written as DNA, the CDR3 is TGTGCCAGCAGAGAGGTCTATAATTCACCCCTCCACTTT. The rearrangement links TRBV5-5 to TRBJ1-6; unclear D gene. V gave up 5 bases and J gave up 3 bases, with 6 bases separating them. This CDR3 comprises 13 residues. Germline V lookup: CDR1 SGHKS, CDR2 YYEKEE (reference sequence).

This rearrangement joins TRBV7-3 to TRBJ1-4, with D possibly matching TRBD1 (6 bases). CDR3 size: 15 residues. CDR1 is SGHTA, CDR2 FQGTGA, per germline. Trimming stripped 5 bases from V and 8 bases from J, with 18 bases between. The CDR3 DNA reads TGTGCCAGCAGCCCATCGGGAGGGGGTGGGGAAAAACTGTTTTTT. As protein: CASSPSGGGGEKLFF.

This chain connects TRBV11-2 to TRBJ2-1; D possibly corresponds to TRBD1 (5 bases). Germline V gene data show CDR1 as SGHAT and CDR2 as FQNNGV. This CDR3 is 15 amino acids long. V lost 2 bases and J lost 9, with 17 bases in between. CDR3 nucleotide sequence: TGTGCCAGCAGCTTATCCCTATTAGGTGGGGCTGAGCAGTTCTTC. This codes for CASSLSLLGGAEQFF.

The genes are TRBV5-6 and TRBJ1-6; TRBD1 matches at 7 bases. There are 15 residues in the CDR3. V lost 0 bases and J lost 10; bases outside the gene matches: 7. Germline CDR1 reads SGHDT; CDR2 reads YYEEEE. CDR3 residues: CASSLDATGWSPLHF. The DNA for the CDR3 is TGTGCCAGCAGCTTGGACGCGACAGGGTGGTCACCCCTCCACTTT. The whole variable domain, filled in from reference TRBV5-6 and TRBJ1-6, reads DAGVTQSPTHLIKTRGQQVTLRCSPKSGHDTVSWYQQALGQGPQFIFQYYEEEERQRGNFPDRFSGHQFPNYSSELNVNALLLGDSALYLCASSLDATGWSPLHFGNGTRLTVT.

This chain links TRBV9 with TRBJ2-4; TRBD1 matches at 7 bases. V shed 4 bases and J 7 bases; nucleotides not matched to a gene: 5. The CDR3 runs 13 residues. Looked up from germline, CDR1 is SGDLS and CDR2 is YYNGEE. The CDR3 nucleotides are TGTGCCAGCAGCACCGACAGGGCTAACATTCAGTACTTC. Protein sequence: CASSTDRANIQYF.

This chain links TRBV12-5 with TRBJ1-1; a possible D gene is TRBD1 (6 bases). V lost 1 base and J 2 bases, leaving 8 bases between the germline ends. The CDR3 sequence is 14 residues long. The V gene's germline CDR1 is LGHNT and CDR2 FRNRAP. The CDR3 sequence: CASGLGRGNTEAFF. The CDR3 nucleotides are TGTGCTAGTGGTTTGGGCAGGGGAAACACTGAAGCTTTCTTT.

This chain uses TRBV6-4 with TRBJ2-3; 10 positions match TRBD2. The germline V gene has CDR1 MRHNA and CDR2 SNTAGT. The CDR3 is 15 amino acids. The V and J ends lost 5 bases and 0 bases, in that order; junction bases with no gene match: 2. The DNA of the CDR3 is TGTGCCAGCAGTCTAGCGGGGGCGAGCACAGATACGCAGTATTTT. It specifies CASSLAGASTDTQYF.

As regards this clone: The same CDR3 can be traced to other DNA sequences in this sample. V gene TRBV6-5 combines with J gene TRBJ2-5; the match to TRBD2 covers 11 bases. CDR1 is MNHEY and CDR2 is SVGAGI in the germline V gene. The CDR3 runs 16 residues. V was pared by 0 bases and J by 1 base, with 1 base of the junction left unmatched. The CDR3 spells CASSYSLAGAQETQYF. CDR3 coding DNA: TGTGCCAGCAGTTACTCACTAGCGGGGGCCCAAGAGACCCAGTACTTC.

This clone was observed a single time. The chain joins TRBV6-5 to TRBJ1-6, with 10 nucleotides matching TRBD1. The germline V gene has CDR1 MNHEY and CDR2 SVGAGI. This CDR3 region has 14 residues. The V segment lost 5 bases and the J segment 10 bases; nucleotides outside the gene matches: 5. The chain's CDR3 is CASSRTGGESPLHF. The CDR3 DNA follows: TGTGCCAGCAGTCGGACAGGGGGTGAATCACCCCTCCACTTT.

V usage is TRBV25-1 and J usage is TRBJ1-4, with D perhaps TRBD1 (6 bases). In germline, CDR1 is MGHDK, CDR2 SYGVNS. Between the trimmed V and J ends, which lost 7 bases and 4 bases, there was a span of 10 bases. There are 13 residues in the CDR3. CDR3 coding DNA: TGTGCCAGCACAGGGGTTCGTAATGAAAAACTGTTTTTT. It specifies CASTGVRNEKLFF.